These 27 T cell receptor beta chains originate from one sample sequenced in a study of blood T cell repertoires in COVID-19. TCRdb's copy holds only in-frame clones and misses some; the assay was immunoSEQ multiplex PCR. This sample carries roughly 130,000 clones, around 81% of them seen once, and the ten largest clones take about a tenth. The sequencing input was peripheral blood. These receptors were obtained from a man in his forties with active or convalescent COVID-19.

This clone was detected only a few times. The CDR3 bases are TGTGCCAGCAGTGAGGAAGCGGGGGGCACAGATACGCAGTATTTT. Protein product: CASSEEAGGTDTQYF. The chain uses TRBV6-4 and TRBJ2-3, with 8 bases identical to TRBD2. The CDR3 consists of 15 residues. The V gene's germline CDR1 is MRHNA and CDR2 SNTAGT. With V trimmed by 3 bases and J by 1 base, 3 bases remained unmatched.

The CDR3 is CASSFGGGFGEKLFF. In DNA form, the CDR3 reads TGTGCCAGCAGCTTTGGAGGAGGGTTTGGTGAAAAACTGTTTTTT. This sequence joins TRBV5-5 and TRBJ1-4; unclear D gene. The germline V gene encodes CDR1 SGHKS and CDR2 YYEKEE (reference sequence). This CDR3 has 15 residues. Trimming left V 2 bases short and J 7 bases short, with 15 bases between.

The chain carries TRBV10-2 and TRBJ2-2; 9 positions agree with TRBD1. With 10 bases clipped from V and 4 bases from J, the junction kept 7 bases outside the gene matches. The CDR3 runs 14 residues. Germline V gives CDR1 WSHSY, CDR2 SAAADI. CDR3 nucleotides: TGCGCCACCCCAAGGGACAGGGTCACCGGGGAGCTGTTTTTT. It yields the protein CATPRDRVTGELFF.

The chain carries TRBV27 and TRBJ1-5; 9 positions agree with TRBD1. Germline values: CDR1 MNHEY, CDR2 SMNVEV (reference sequence). The J segment lost 5 bases and the V segment lost 5 bases, leaving 7 bases of the junction unmatched. The CDR3 contains 15 residues. CDR3 amino acids: CASSTRTGVHQPQHF. The CDR3 DNA reads TGTGCCAGCAGTACCCGGACAGGGGTTCATCAGCCCCAGCATTTT.

The J gene is TRBJ1-2, the V gene TRBV6-6; D possibly corresponds to TRBD1 (6 bases). Per germline, CDR1 MNHNY and CDR2 SVGAGI (reference sequence). The V gene lost 10 bases and the J gene lost 5 bases, with 17 bases spanning the gap. This CDR3 is 13 amino acids long. The CDR3 protein is CATSRGAEYGYTF. The CDR3 coding sequence is TGTGCCACTTCCAGGGGAGCGGAGTATGGCTACACCTTC.

This clone appeared a single time. The rearrangement joins TRBV6-6 to TRBJ2-7; 7 bases agree with TRBD1. This CDR3 region has 15 residues. The ends lost 2 bases at V and 0 bases at J; junction bases unmatched: 4. Germline-derived CDR1 and CDR2 are MNHNY and SVGAGI (reference sequence). Written as DNA, the CDR3 is TGTGCCAGCAGTTACGGGACAGAAGTCTCCTACGAGCAGTACTTC. Encoded protein: CASSYGTEVSYEQYF.

The chain couples TRBV7-9 to TRBJ1-6, with a possible D match to TRBD1 (5 bases). Germline V CDR1 and CDR2: SEHNR, FQNEAQ (reference sequence). The V end was cut by 4 bases, the J end by 7 bases, with 11 bases between. The CDR3 length is 14 residues. The CDR3 nucleotides are TGTGCCAGCAGCTCGGGACGGGAGAATTCACCCCTCCACTTT. Translating it yields CASSSGRENSPLHF.

The genes are TRBV5-1 and TRBJ2-3, with 8 bases fitting TRBD1. CDR3 length: 16 amino acids. CDR1 SGHRS and CDR2 YFSETQ come from the germline V gene. Unmatched junction bases numbered 10, after V lost 4 bases and J lost 3 bases. CDR3 in DNA: TGCGCCAGCAGCCCCAACGGACAGGGTCGGACAGATACGCAGTATTTT. Encoded protein: CASSPNGQGRTDTQYF.

Written as DNA, the CDR3 is TGTGCCAGCACCCTGGGACTCGGGTCACCCCTCCACTTT. This sequence encodes CASTLGLGSPLHF. This chain uses TRBV28 with TRBJ1-6; D might be TRBD1 (5 bases). The germline CDR1 and CDR2 sequences are MDHEN and SYDVKM. Trimming removed 7 bases from V and 10 bases from J, with 14 bases in between. CDR3 size: 13 residues.

J is TRBJ2-3 and V is TRBV7-3; 11 nucleotides agree with TRBD2. V gave up 5 bases and J gave up 4 bases; unmatched junction bases: 2. The CDR3 covers 14 residues. From germline, CDR1 is SGHTA and CDR2 FQGTGA. CDR3 bases: TGTGCCAGCAGCCGACTAGCGGGGTCAGATACGCAGTATTTT. The encoded protein is CASSRLAGSDTQYF.

The chain combines TRBV18 with TRBJ2-5, with a tentative D call TRBD1 (5 bases). Trimming took off 3 bases at V and 3 bases at J, with 5 bases between the two ends. CDR3 length equals 12 residues. CDR1 KGHSH and CDR2 LQKENI come from the germline V gene. CDR3: CASSPREETQYF. CDR3 bases: TGTGCCAGCTCACCCAGGGAAGAGACCCAGTACTTC.

The chain couples TRBV24-1 to TRBJ2-3; 10 bases fit TRBD2. The CDR3 consists of 15 residues. V dropped 2 bases and J dropped 6; count of bases not matched to a gene: 4. Germline V gene data show CDR1 as KGHDR and CDR2 as SFDVKD. CDR3 nucleotide sequence: TGTGCCACCAGTGATTCCGGGACTAGCGCCGATACGCAGTATTTT. This encodes CATSDSGTSADTQYF.

The V call is TRBV19, the J call TRBJ2-3; 11 bases align to TRBD2. CDR3 length: 16 amino acids. Germline values: CDR1 LNHDA, CDR2 SQIVND (reference sequence). The ends lost 6 bases at V and 1 base at J; junction bases unmatched: 6. The CDR3 region has the DNA TGTGCCAGTAGGCGCAAGACTAGCGGGGGCACAGATACGCAGTATTTT. Translating gives CASRRKTSGGTDTQYF. Full variable domain (outside the CDR3, taken from reference TRBV19 and TRBJ2-3): DGGITQSPKYLFRKEGQNVTLSCEQNLNHDAMYWYRQDPGQGLRLIYYSQIVNDFQKGDIAEGYSVSREKKESFPLTVTSAQKNPTAFYLCASRRKTSGGTDTQYFGPGTRLTVL.

This chain links TRBV5-1 with TRBJ2-1; TRBD1 matches at 10 bases. Losses at the gene ends were 6 bases for V and 8 bases for J; bases not matched to a gene: 8. The germline V gene encodes CDR1 SGHRS and CDR2 YFSETQ. The CDR3 extends over 14 amino acids. CDR3 in DNA: TGCGCCAGCACCCCCGGGACAGGGGCATATGAGCAGTTCTTC. It yields the protein CASTPGTGAYEQFF.

The V gene is TRBV6-5, the J gene TRBJ1-1; TRBD1 is a possible D gene (5 bases). In germline, CDR1 is MNHEY, CDR2 SVGAGI. The V and J ends lost 8 bases and 1 base respectively, with 11 bases between them. The CDR3 has 13 amino acids. The CDR3 sequence is CASSGQGNTEAFF. CDR3 DNA: TGTGCCAGCTCCGGTCAGGGGAACACTGAAGCTTTCTTT.

The chain is built from TRBV6-2 or TRBV6-3 and TRBJ2-1; D is undetermined. CDR1 is MNHEY, CDR2 SVGEGT, per germline. Trimming stripped 6 bases from V and 5 bases from J, with 5 bases between. The CDR3 contains 11 residues. The CDR3 DNA follows: TGTGCCAGCAGCTTCGACAATGAGCAGTTCTTC. The encoded protein is CASSFDNEQFF.

The chain joins TRBV4-2 to TRBJ2-3, with D possibly being TRBD2 (5 bases). The V and J ends lost 0 bases and 1 base respectively, with 11 bases between them. The V gene's germline CDR1 is LGHNA and CDR2 YNFKEQ. The CDR3 sequence is 16 residues long. The CDR3 loop is CASSQDPASRTDTQYF. The CDR3, as DNA: TGTGCCAGCAGCCAAGATCCCGCTAGCCGCACAGATACGCAGTATTTT.

The V call is TRBV7-2, the J call TRBJ1-2, with D possibly being TRBD1 (6 bases). Germline V gene sequence: CDR1 SGHTA, CDR2 FQGNSA. The CDR3 extends over 11 amino acids. V was pared by 7 bases and J by 8 bases, with 11 bases between. The CDR3 here is CASTGAVGYTF. CDR3 DNA: TGTGCCAGCACAGGGGCAGTCGGCTACACCTTC. The entire variable domain, with the rest obtained from reference TRBV7-2 and TRBJ1-2, is as follows: GAGVSQSPSNKVTEKGKDVELRCDPISGHTALYWYRQSLGQGLEFLIYFQGNSAPDKSGLPSDRFSAERTGGSVSTLTIQRTQQEDSAVYLCASTGAVGYTFGSGTRLTVV.

V usage is TRBV19 and J usage is TRBJ2-7; the match to TRBD1 covers 8 bases. CDR3 size: 14 residues. V shed 3 bases, J shed 4 bases, and the junction held 5 bases outside the gene matches. Germline CDR1 is LNHDA and CDR2 is SQIVND (reference sequence). The CDR3 DNA reads TGTGCCAGTAGTATTCCAGGGGGCTGGTACGAGCAGTACTTC. Protein: CASSIPGGWYEQYF.

This rearrangement joins TRBV6-5 to TRBJ1-6; D is uncertain. Between the trimmed V and J ends, which lost 0 bases and 10 bases, there was a span of 7 bases. The CDR3 covers 13 residues. The germline V gene has CDR1 MNHEY and CDR2 SVGAGI. CDR3 sequence reads: CASSYSKPSPLHF. The CDR3 DNA reads as TGTGCCAGCAGTTACTCGAAGCCCTCACCCCTCCACTTT.

This clone has just one count. V gene TRBV27 combines with J gene TRBJ1-1; D ambiguous. CDR1 and CDR2 from the germline V gene are MNHEY and SMNVEV (reference sequence). The CDR3 has 13 amino acids. The germline V and J ends were trimmed by 5 bases and 0 bases, with 7 bases remaining between them. This chain's CDR3 is CASSTRLNTEAFF. CDR3 nucleotides: TGTGCCAGCAGTACGAGGCTGAACACTGAAGCTTTCTTT.

The chain is built from TRBV4-1 and TRBJ1-3; no clear D. The germline V and J ends were trimmed by 0 bases and 2 bases, with 14 bases remaining between them. This CDR3 has 17 residues. Germline V lookup: CDR1 MGHRA, CDR2 YSYEKL. The CDR3 loop reads CASSQDFGFSTGNTIYF. The CDR3 bases are TGCGCCAGCAGCCAAGATTTCGGGTTCTCAACTGGAAACACCATATATTTT.

The chain has TRBV5-4 and TRBJ2-2; tentative D call: TRBD2 (6 bases). Per the germline V gene, CDR1 is SGHNT and CDR2 is YYREEE (reference sequence). The CDR3 sequence is 14 residues long. The V and J ends lost 4 bases and 8 bases respectively, with 15 bases between them. The CDR3 is CASSGGTHDGELFF. The CDR3, as DNA: TGTGCCAGCAGCGGCGGGACCCACGATGGGGAGCTGTTTTTT.

J is TRBJ1-2 and V is TRBV12-5; perhaps TRBD1 as D (5 bases). In germline, CDR1 is LGHNT, CDR2 FRNRAP. The CDR3 extends over 15 amino acids. Trimming took off 3 bases at V and 2 bases at J, with 13 bases between the two ends. CDR3 coding DNA: TGTGCTAGTGGTTTCGGGCAGGGAAGGAACTATGGCTACACCTTC. Protein product: CASGFGQGRNYGYTF. Full variable domain (outside the CDR3, taken from reference TRBV12-5 and TRBJ1-2): DARVTQTPRHKVTEMGQEVTMRCQPILGHNTVFWYRQTMMQGLELLAYFRNRAPLDDSGMPKDRFSAEMPDATLATLKIQPSEPRDSAVYFCASGFGQGRNYGYTFGSGTRLTVV.

The V and J genes are TRBV4-3 and TRBJ1-2, with no clear D. Germline CDR1 LGHNA, CDR2 YSLEER. The CDR3 loop spans 15 amino acids. Deletions cut 0 bases from V and 0 bases from J, with 8 bases between. The CDR3 DNA is TGCGCCAGCAGCCAAGATCCCAGATCTAACTATGGCTACACCTTC. It translates to CASSQDPRSNYGYTF.

The rearrangement joins TRBV27 to TRBJ2-1, with 7 bases that match TRBD1. In germline, CDR1 is MNHEY, CDR2 SMNVEV (reference sequence). The CDR3 runs to 15 residues. The ends lost 3 bases at V and 7 bases at J; junction bases unmatched: 9. The CDR3 protein is CASSLGDREGNEQFF. DNA for the CDR3: TGTGCCAGCAGTTTGGGTGACAGGGAAGGTAATGAGCAGTTCTTC.

The chain has TRBV10-3 and TRBJ2-5, with D tentatively TRBD2 (6 bases). Germline CDR1 reads ENHRY; CDR2 reads SYGVKD. Between the trimmed V and J ends, which lost 6 bases and 1 base, there was a span of 9 bases. The CDR3 has 13 residues. The CDR3 sequence is CAISRELQETQYF. The CDR3 DNA reads TGTGCCATCAGCCGGGAGCTCCAAGAGACCCAGTACTTC.